The 21 T cell receptor beta chains below were found in one sample sequenced in a study of OX40 agonist ivuxolimab in advanced cancers. Produced via immunoSEQ multiplex PCR; TCRdb's table is partial and in-frame only. This table holds over 65,000 clones, approximately 92% found once. The sequenced sample was CD4+ or CD8+ T cells sorted from blood, obtained in a trial of the OX40 agonist ivuxolimab. The receptor source for this set is an adult with an advanced solid tumor such as melanoma, head and neck, liver or kidney cancer.

The chain recombines TRBV6-6 with TRBJ1-6; TRBD1 might be the D (6 bases). CDR3 length: 13 amino acids. CDR1 is MNHNY and CDR2 is SVGAGI in the germline V gene (reference sequence). V dropped 7 bases and J dropped 7 bases, with 11 bases sitting between them. This chain's CDR3 is CASIGQRNSPLHF. DNA of the CDR3: TGTGCCAGCATCGGACAGAGAAATTCACCCCTCCACTTT.

The chain is built from TRBV18 and TRBJ2-7; 7 bases agree with TRBD1. This CDR3 is built from 14 residues. Trimming removed 3 bases from V and 3 bases from J; junction bases left unmatched: 5. In germline, CDR1 is KGHSH, CDR2 LQKENI. CDR3 DNA: TGTGCCAGCTCACCCCTAGGACAGGACTACGAGCAGTACTTC. Translating gives CASSPLGQDYEQYF.

Here the CDR3 DNA reads TGTGCCAGCAGCCACGGGTCCTACAATGAGCAGTTCTTC. Encoded protein: CASSHGSYNEQFF. This sequence joins TRBV7-2 and TRBJ2-1; D is undetermined. Germline CDR1 SGHTA, CDR2 FQGNSA. Trimming cost V 5 bases and J 1 base, with 6 bases left between them. The CDR3 sequence is 13 residues long.

The chain carries TRBV27 and TRBJ2-5; tentatively, D is TRBD2 (6 bases). V lost 7 bases to trimming and J lost 4 bases, with 13 bases between them. This CDR3 is 13 amino acids long. Germline V gene sequence: CDR1 MNHEY, CDR2 SMNVEV (reference sequence). The CDR3 here is CASKRGSTETQYF. CDR3 DNA: TGTGCCAGCAAACGGGGGAGCACAGAGACCCAGTACTTC.

This chain links TRBV9 with TRBJ1-1; D perhaps matches TRBD1 (6 bases). The CDR3 loop spans 15 amino acids. Germline V gives CDR1 SGDLS, CDR2 YYNGEE. V gave up 3 bases and J gave up 6 bases, with 18 bases separating them. The CDR3: CASSGRTAPWAEAFF. The DNA of the CDR3 is TGTGCCAGCAGCGGAAGGACAGCCCCTTGGGCTGAAGCTTTCTTT.

The chain recombines TRBV7-2 with TRBJ1-1; D possibly corresponds to TRBD1 (5 bases). Germline loops: CDR1 SGHTA, CDR2 FQGNSA. With 5 bases removed from V and 2 bases from J, the gap between germline ends came to 21 bases. This CDR3 is built from 17 residues. CDR3 nucleotide sequence: TGTGCCAGCAGCCTTACACAGAACAGGATGGGAAACACTGAAGCTTTCTTT. This translates into CASSLTQNRMGNTEAFF. The whole variable domain, filled in from reference TRBV7-2 and TRBJ1-1, reads GAGVSQSPSNKVTEKGKDVELRCDPISGHTALYWYRQSLGQGLEFLIYFQGNSAPDKSGLPSDRFSAERTGGSVSTLTIQRTQQEDSAVYLCASSLTQNRMGNTEAFFGQGTRLTVV.

The V gene is TRBV2, the J gene TRBJ2-5; 8 bases match TRBD1. V lost 8 bases, J lost 4 bases, and 12 bases stayed unmatched. Germline CDR1 reads SNHLY; CDR2 reads FYNNEI. This CDR3 is built from 15 residues. The CDR3 spells CASFQGAVGIETQYF. The DNA for the CDR3 is TGTGCCAGCTTCCAGGGGGCAGTGGGTATAGAGACCCAGTACTTC.

The chain couples TRBV11-2 to TRBJ2-2; TRBD2 matches 7 bases. The CDR3 sequence is 14 residues long. Germline V gives CDR1 SGHAT, CDR2 FQNNGV. V gave up 1 base and J gave up 7 bases; unmatched junction bases: 3. CDR3 coding DNA: TGTGCCAGCAGCTTAGGTGGCGGGAGCGGGGAGCTGTTTTTT. Translated: CASSLGGGSGELFF. The full variable domain, completed using reference TRBV11-2 and TRBJ2-2, is EAGVAQSPRYKIIEKRQSVAFWCNPISGHATLYWYQQILGQGPKLLIQFQNNGVVDDSQLPKDRFSAERLKGVDSTLKIQPAKLEDSAVYLCASSLGGGSGELFFGEGSRLTVL.

The chain combines TRBV6-1 with TRBJ2-1, with unresolved D. The CDR3 sequence is 15 residues long. Trimming removed 2 bases from V and 1 base from J, with 9 bases in between. The germline gives CDR1 MNHNS, CDR2 SASEGT. CDR3 bases: TGTGCCAGCAGTGAACGGTCGGCTTCCTACAATGAGCAGTTCTTC. Translation: CASSERSASYNEQFF.

This chain uses TRBV6-5 with TRBJ2-7, with D possibly TRBD1 on 6 matching bases. The germline CDR1 and CDR2 sequences are MNHEY and SVGAGI. The CDR3 loop spans 14 amino acids. Trimming removed 5 bases at V and 6 bases at J, with 17 bases between. CDR3 sequence (DNA): TGTGCCAGCAGTGGACGCCGTCTAGGGGGCGAGCAGTACTTC. Translated, it gives CASSGRRLGGEQYF.

The genes are TRBV2 and TRBJ2-1, with 11 bases that match TRBD2. Germline V gene lookup returns CDR1 SNHLY and CDR2 FYNNEI. The V and J ends lost 8 bases and 0 bases, in that order; junction bases with no gene match: 18. The CDR3 totals 20 residues. This chain's CDR3 is CASRRPGTSGPKGSYNEQFF. DNA for the CDR3: TGTGCCAGCCGGAGACCCGGGACTAGCGGCCCAAAGGGCTCCTACAATGAGCAGTTCTTC.

This clone occurred once. The chain carries TRBV7-2 and TRBJ1-6; 7 nucleotides align to TRBD1. This CDR3 contains 14 residues. V lost 11 bases to trimming and J lost 7 bases; unmatched junction nucleotides: 11. Germline V gives CDR1 SGHTA, CDR2 FQGNSA. CDR3 in DNA: TGTGCCTCCGTATGGCAGGGGGGAAATTCACCCCTCCACTTT. It codes for CASVWQGGNSPLHF.

The chain joins TRBV7-3 to TRBJ2-7; 7 positions match TRBD1. J gave up 0 bases and V 5 bases, and 4 bases lay outside the gene matches. Germline V gene sequence: CDR1 SGHTA, CDR2 FQGTGA. The CDR3 extends over 14 amino acids. CDR3 residues: CASSRKGASYEQYF. The CDR3, as DNA: TGTGCCAGCAGCCGTAAGGGGGCCTCCTACGAGCAGTACTTC.

V is TRBV2 and J is TRBJ1-1; TRBD1 aligns across 7 bases. CDR3 length equals 13 residues. Looked up from germline, CDR1 is SNHLY and CDR2 is FYNNEI. V shed 4 bases and J 7 bases; nucleotides not matched to a gene: 6. Written as DNA, the CDR3 is TGTGCCAGCAGTGTTAGGGGGCAGGGTGAAGCTTTCTTT. This codes for CASSVRGQGEAFF.

Worth noting for this clone: The sample contains more than one DNA sequence encoding this CDR3. CDR3 amino acids: CASSPPDRPGYGYTF. The CDR3 DNA is TGTGCCAGCTCACCCCCCGACAGGCCGGGGTATGGCTACACCTTC. The rearrangement joins TRBV18 to TRBJ1-2; a weak D match, TRBD1 (6 bases). Trimming removed 3 bases from V and 5 bases from J, with 16 bases in between. Germline values: CDR1 KGHSH, CDR2 LQKENI. This CDR3 has 15 residues.

The V call is TRBV28, the J call TRBJ1-1; D is uncertain. Germline V lookup: CDR1 MDHEN, CDR2 SYDVKM. There are 11 residues in the CDR3. The V gene lost 6 bases and the J gene lost 1 base, with 3 bases spanning the gap. The CDR3 sequence: CASSSNTEAFF. DNA of the CDR3: TGTGCCAGCAGCTCGAACACTGAAGCTTTCTTT. The variable domain in full, completed from reference TRBV28 and TRBJ1-1, reads DVKVTQSSRYLVKRTGEKVFLECVQDMDHENMFWYRQDPGLGLRLIYFSYDVKMKEKGDIPEGYSVSREKKERFSLILESASTNQTSMYLCASSSNTEAFFGQGTRLTVV.

This chain connects TRBV5-4 to TRBJ2-1; 7 bases map to TRBD1. CDR3 length equals 15 residues. The trim removed 4 bases at V and 8 bases at J, leaving 12 bases unmatched. From germline, CDR1 is SGHNT and CDR2 YYREEE (reference sequence). CDR3 sequence (DNA): TGTGCCAGCAGCCGGCCCACGGACAGGCCCGATGAGCAGTTCTTC. Amino acids: CASSRPTDRPDEQFF.

The chain employs TRBV28 and TRBJ1-2, with D possibly matching TRBD1 (5 bases). In germline, CDR1 is MDHEN, CDR2 SYDVKM. V lost 3 bases, J lost 4 bases, and 9 bases lay in between. The CDR3 runs to 13 residues. The chain's CDR3 is CASSLGGGYGYTF. DNA of the CDR3: TGTGCCAGCAGTTTGGGGGGGGGCTATGGCTACACCTTC.

This clone was detected once. V and J are TRBV27 and TRBJ2-3; D remains ambiguous. The CDR3 sequence is 14 residues long. V lost 3 bases and J 2 bases, leaving 9 bases between the germline ends. CDR1 MNHEY and CDR2 SMNVEV come from the germline V gene (reference sequence). CDR3 region: CASSLLEYTDTQYF. CDR3 nucleotide sequence: TGTGCCAGCAGTTTGCTCGAGTACACAGATACGCAGTATTTT.

J is TRBJ2-6 and V is TRBV2; either TRBD1 or TRBD2 may supply D (6 bases each). The germline gives CDR1 SNHLY, CDR2 FYNNEI. Trimming took off 7 bases at V and 4 bases at J, with 17 bases between the two ends. This CDR3 is built from 16 residues. In DNA form, the CDR3 reads TGTGCCAGCATACGAGGGGGGAAAGCCGGGGCCAACGTCCTGACTTTC. It codes for CASIRGGKAGANVLTF. Variable domain in full (rest from reference TRBV2 and TRBJ2-6): EPEVTQTPSHQVTQMGQEVILRCVPISNHLYFYWYRQILGQKVEFLVSFYNNEISEKSEIFDDQFSVERPDGSNFTLKIRSTKLEDSAMYFCASIRGGKAGANVLTFGAGSRLTVL.

This clone was recorded only once. The gene calls are TRBV6-1 and TRBJ1-6, with no clear D. V was cut by 0 bases and J by 10 bases, with 16 bases left in between. This CDR3 comprises 16 residues. From germline, CDR1 is MNHNS and CDR2 SASEGT. CDR3 sequence (DNA): TGTGCCAGCAGTGAAGCTCTCGGCTTACCGGGGTCACCCCTCCACTTT. This translates into CASSEALGLPGSPLHF.